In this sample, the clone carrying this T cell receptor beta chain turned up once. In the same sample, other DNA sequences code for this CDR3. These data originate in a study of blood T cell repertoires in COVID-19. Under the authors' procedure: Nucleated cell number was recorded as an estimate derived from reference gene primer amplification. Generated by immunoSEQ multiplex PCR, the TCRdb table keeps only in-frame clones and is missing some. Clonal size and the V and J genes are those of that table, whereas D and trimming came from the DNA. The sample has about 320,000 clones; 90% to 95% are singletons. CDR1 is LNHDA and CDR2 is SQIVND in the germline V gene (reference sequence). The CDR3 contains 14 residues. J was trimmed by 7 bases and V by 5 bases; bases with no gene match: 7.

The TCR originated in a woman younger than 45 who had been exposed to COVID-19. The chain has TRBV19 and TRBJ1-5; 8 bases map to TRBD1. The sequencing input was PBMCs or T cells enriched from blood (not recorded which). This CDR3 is CASSPAGGGQPQHF. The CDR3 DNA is TGTGCCAGTAGTCCGGCAGGGGGCGGCCAGCCCCAGCATTTT. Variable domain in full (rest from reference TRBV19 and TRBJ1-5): DGGITQSPKYLFRKEGQNVTLSCEQNLNHDAMYWYRQDPGQGLRLIYYSQIVNDFQKGDIAEGYSVSREKKESFPLTVTSAQKNPTAFYLCASSPAGGGQPQHFGDGTRLSIL.